Below are 13 T cell receptor beta chains sequenced from a single sample in a study of cytomegalovirus exposure and HLA in healthy donors. Vbeta (60) and Jbeta (13) primers were used in the PCR. Repertoires were generated with immunoSEQ multiplex PCR, while TCRdb's copy carries only in-frame clones and drops some. The record lists about 78,000 clones, of which the ten most abundant hold 7.5%. The sequencing input was PBMCs. Receptors originate from a female donor in good health and CMV-seropositive.

The rearrangement links TRBV4-3 to TRBJ2-3, with 11 bases identical to TRBD2. The V and J ends lost 1 base and 5 bases, in that order; junction bases with no gene match: 8. Per the germline V gene, CDR1 is LGHNA and CDR2 is YSLEER. The CDR3 has 17 amino acids. Written as DNA, the CDR3 is TGCGCCAGCAGCCAAGCCTCCGGGACTAGCGGTAGAGATACGCAGTATTTT. It yields the protein CASSQASGTSGRDTQYF.

This chain connects TRBV6-5 to TRBJ2-7, with D possibly being TRBD2 (5 bases). CDR3 length: 13 residues. Germline values: CDR1 MNHEY, CDR2 SVGAGI. Trimming stripped 7 bases from V and 0 bases from J, with 10 bases between. The DNA for the CDR3 is TGTGCCAGCACCCCAGACTACTCCTACGAGCAGTACTTC. Translated, it gives CASTPDYSYEQYF.

The genes are TRBV9 and TRBJ2-3, with a tentative D call TRBD1 (7 bases). This CDR3 is 14 amino acids long. V gave up 3 bases and J gave up 4 bases, with 12 bases separating them. From germline, CDR1 is SGDLS and CDR2 YYNGEE. CDR3 sequence reads: CASSASGGSDTQYF. The CDR3 nucleotides are TGTGCCAGCAGCGCGTCAGGGGGGTCAGATACGCAGTATTTT.

This chain links TRBV19 with TRBJ2-2, with a tentative D call TRBD1 (7 bases). This CDR3 spans 16 amino acids. Trimming cost V 7 bases and J 4 bases, with 19 bases left between them. CDR1 LNHDA and CDR2 SQIVND come from the germline V gene (reference sequence). The CDR3 DNA reads as TGTGCCAGTAAGGGCAGGGGGGAGTGGGTCACCGGGGAGCTGTTTTTT. Translation: CASKGRGEWVTGELFF.

The genes are TRBV5-4 and TRBJ2-7, with 10 bases fitting TRBD1. The CDR3 consists of 17 residues. From germline, CDR1 is SGHNT and CDR2 YYREEE (reference sequence). Germline trimming cut 4 bases from V and 1 base from J; bases unmatched to any gene: 11. This chain's CDR3 is CASSRGQGKIGSYEQYF. CDR3 DNA: TGTGCCAGCAGCCGGGGACAGGGGAAGATAGGGTCCTACGAGCAGTACTTC.

This chain joins TRBV5-1 and TRBJ2-7, with 7 bases that match TRBD1. Germline CDR1 reads SGHRS; CDR2 reads YFSETQ. With 4 bases clipped from V and 1 base from J, the junction kept 2 bases outside the gene matches. The CDR3 is 13 residues long. The CDR3 here is CASSTGQSYEQYF. The CDR3 nucleotides are TGCGCCAGCAGCACGGGACAGTCCTACGAGCAGTACTTC.

The chain employs TRBV5-4 and TRBJ2-7; 9 nucleotides align to TRBD2. Germline CDR1 reads SGHNT; CDR2 reads YYREEE (reference sequence). J was trimmed by 3 bases and V by 2 bases; bases with no gene match: 6. The CDR3 has 15 amino acids. The CDR3 loop reads CASSLGGRALYEQYF. The CDR3 DNA sequence: TGTGCCAGCAGCTTAGGCGGGAGGGCCCTCTACGAGCAGTACTTC.

The V and J genes are TRBV11-1 and TRBJ2-5; a weak D match, TRBD2 (6 bases). The V end lost 1 base, the J end lost 8 bases, and 20 bases lay between the germline ends. CDR3 length: 16 residues. In germline, CDR1 is SGHAT, CDR2 FQDESV (reference sequence). CDR3 amino acids: CASSLGVGGRKDTQYF. CDR3 nucleotide sequence: TGTGCCAGCAGCTTAGGTGTCGGGGGAAGGAAGGACACCCAGTACTTC.

The rearrangement links TRBV6-1 to TRBJ2-3, with 9 bases identical to TRBD2. V lost 8 bases to trimming and J lost 5 bases; unmatched junction nucleotides: 8. The V gene's germline CDR1 is MNHNS and CDR2 SASEGT. The CDR3 spans 14 residues. The CDR3 DNA reads as TGTGCCAGCGGTGCGGGGGGGCCTTTAGATACGCAGTATTTT. As protein: CASGAGGPLDTQYF.

The chain is built from TRBV18 and TRBJ1-1; D is unresolved. There are 14 residues in the CDR3. V was cut by 1 base and J by 1 base, with 7 bases left in between. Looked up from germline, CDR1 is KGHSH and CDR2 is LQKENI. The CDR3, as DNA: TGTGCCAGCTCACCACGGGCAGGGAACACTGAAGCTTTCTTT. Protein product: CASSPRAGNTEAFF.

V gene TRBV29-1 combines with J gene TRBJ2-3; 7 nucleotides line up with TRBD2. The CDR3 has 14 residues. Germline CDR1 reads SQVTM; CDR2 reads ANQGSEA. The junction had 6 bases not matched to a gene; V was cut back by 4 bases and J by 2 bases. CDR3 bases: TGCAGCGTTGCAGCGGGACTTAACACAGATACGCAGTATTTT. The encoded protein is CSVAAGLNTDTQYF.

This chain uses TRBV5-4 with TRBJ1-3; 9 bases agree with TRBD1. V was clipped by 0 bases and J by 1 base; unmatched bases: 5. The CDR3 spans 17 residues. Looked up from germline, CDR1 is SGHNT and CDR2 is YYREEE (reference sequence). In DNA form, the CDR3 reads TGTGCCAGCAGCTTGGGCCCGACAGGGGGATCTGGAAACACCATATATTTT. Protein product: CASSLGPTGGSGNTIYF.

In DNA form, the CDR3 reads TGTGCCAGCAGCCTGTTGACAGGGTGGACTGAAGCTTTCTTT. This translates into CASSLLTGWTEAFF. The V gene is TRBV7-2, the J gene TRBJ1-1, with 7 bases lining up with TRBD1. Trimming took 5 bases from V and 5 from J; bases not matched to a gene: 8. Germline lookup yields CDR1 SGHTA and CDR2 FQGNSA. CDR3 length: 14 residues.